Listed below are T cell receptor beta chains from one sample, sequenced in a study of blood T cell repertoires in COVID-19. The data were produced by immunoSEQ multiplex PCR, yet TCRdb's version contains in-frame clones alone and is incomplete. The table has around 250,000 clones, under 90% seen once. Material: PBMCs or T cells enriched from blood (not recorded which). Every receptor here comes from a man younger than 35 who had recovered from COVID-19. CDR3s include the opening cysteine and the closing phenylalanine or tryptophan. The order of the fields is J gene, clone size, D gene, CDR3 length, V gene, CDR3 DNA, CDR3 protein. A D gene is named only where the DNA matches it firmly. Some rows mark clone size as missing; the rest say once, few, many or name a class of expanded clone.

>TRBJ2-7|NA|NA|13|TRBV18
TGTGCCAGCTCACCACCAGGGGCCTACGAGCAGTACTTC
CASSPPGAYEQYF
>TRBJ1-1|once|TRBD1|14|TRBV27
TGTGCCAGCAGTTTAGCAGGGGGGCACCTCGAAGCTTTCTTT
CASSLAGGHLEAFF
>TRBJ2-3|once|NA|15|TRBV5-4
TGTGCCAGCAGCTTTAGGGGGGGCAGGGCAGATACGCAGTATTTT
CASSFRGGRADTQYF
>TRBJ1-1|NA|NA|13|TRBV9
TGTGCCAGCAGCTTTGGTAGGAACACTGAAGCTTTCTTT
CASSFGRNTEAFF
>TRBJ1-5|once|NA|12|TRBV19
TGTGCCAGTAGTACAGGGGATCAGCCCCAGCATTTT
CASSTGDQPQHF
>TRBJ2-1|NA|NA|16|TRBV24-1
TGTGCCTCACAGAGAGCAGGCGCGAGCTCCTACAATGAGCAGTTCTTC
CASQRAGASSYNEQFF
>TRBJ2-2|NA|TRBD1|18|TRBV18
TGTGCCAGCTCAACCACTCCCAGGGGGCGTCGGGACACCGGGGAGCTGTTTTTT
CASSTTPRGRRDTGELFF
>TRBJ2-1|once|NA|18|TRBV7-9
TGTGCCAGCAGCTCCCCGGCCCCCCAGCGGGTACCCTACAATGAGCAGTTCTTC
CASSSPAPQRVPYNEQFF
>TRBJ2-2|few|TRBD2|17|TRBV4-1
TGCGCCAGCAGGAGAGGAGCTAGCGGTCCCCGAGTGGGGGAGCTGTTTTTT
CASRRGASGPRVGELFF
>TRBJ2-7|NA|TRBD1|14|TRBV27
TGTGCCAGCAGTCCCGGACAGGGGGCATACGAGCAGTACTTC
CASSPGQGAYEQYF
>TRBJ2-5|once|TRBD2|18|TRBV14
TGTGCCAGCAGCCGACTATTAGGACTAGCGGGAGTACAAGAGACCCAGTACTTC
CASSRLLGLAGVQETQYF
>TRBJ1-2|NA|TRBD1|16|TRBV7-8
TGTGCCAGCAGCTCCTCCGGGACAGGGAGCCTCTATGGCTACACCTTC
CASSSSGTGSLYGYTF
>TRBJ2-7|NA|TRBD2|14|TRBV11-2
TGTGCCAGCAGCCGCGGGGGGGAGGGCTACGAGCAGTACTTC
CASSRGGEGYEQYF
>TRBJ2-7|NA|NA|16|TRBV19
TGTGCCAGTACCCCATCTTTCACGGACACTCCCTACGAGCAGTACTTC
CASTPSFTDTPYEQYF
>TRBJ1-1|NA|NA|11|TRBV28
TGTGCCAGCAGTGAGGACAGAGAAGCTTTCTTT
CASSEDREAFF
>TRBJ1-6|NA|TRBD1|15|TRBV5-6
TGTGCCAGCAGCTGGCGGGACAGGGGAAATTCACCCCTCCACTTT
CASSWRDRGNSPLHF
>TRBJ2-7|NA|TRBD1|12|TRBV12-3/TRBV12-4
TGTGCCAGCAATCGGGACAGGAGCGAGCAGTACTTC
CASNRDRSEQYF
>TRBJ2-1|few|TRBD2|13|TRBV27
TGTGCCAGCAGTTTATCCCCGGGAGGGAATCGGTTCTTC
CASSLSPGGNRFF
>TRBJ2-3|NA|NA|11|TRBV20-1
TGCAGTGCTAACGGTCCGAGGACGCAGTATTTT
CSANGPRTQYF
>TRBJ1-1|NA|NA|13|TRBV7-9
TGTGCCAGCAGCTTGTACACGAACACTGAAGCTTTCTTT
CASSLYTNTEAFF
>TRBJ1-2|NA|NA|11|TRBV12-3/TRBV12-4
TGTGCCAGCAGTTTATCTGGCGGCTACACCTTC
CASSLSGGYTF
>TRBJ2-5|NA|TRBD1|15|TRBV2
TGTGCCAGCAGTTCGGGACAGGGGGTTGGAGAGACCCAGTACTTC
CASSSGQGVGETQYF
>TRBJ2-1|NA|TRBD2|17|TRBV27
TGTGCCAGCAGTTTAAGGAAGACTAGCGGCCCGAAGGCTGAGCAGTTCTTC
CASSLRKTSGPKAEQFF
>TRBJ2-1|NA|TRBD2|16|TRBV11-2
TGTGCCAGCAGCTTAGAGGGGACTAGCATTTTCCATGAGCAGTTCTTC
CASSLEGTSIFHEQFF
>TRBJ2-1|NA|NA|17|TRBV2
TGTGCCAGCAGTGATGCCCGTCTAGTGGTAACTTACAATGAGCAGTTCTTC
CASSDARLVVTYNEQFF
>TRBJ2-1|once|NA|13|TRBV6-5
TGTGCCAGCAGAATCGATGCGGCCAATGAGCAGTTCTTC
CASRIDAANEQFF
>TRBJ2-1|NA|NA|16|TRBV19
TGTGCCAGTAGTATAGTGCCGGTTCCCTCCTACAATGAGCAGTTCTTC
CASSIVPVPSYNEQFF
>TRBJ1-1|NA|NA|15|TRBV11-3
TGTGCCAGCAGCCAGAGGGAGGGAGTGAACACTGAAGCTTTCTTT
CASSQREGVNTEAFF
>TRBJ1-6|many|TRBD1|15|TRBV6-5
TGTGCCAGCAGTTACTCGAGGACAGGGGATTCACCCCTCCACTTT
CASSYSRTGDSPLHF
>TRBJ2-1|NA|TRBD1|14|TRBV5-8
TGTGCCAGCAGGTCCGGGACAGGGGAGCATGAGCAGTTCTTC
CASRSGTGEHEQFF
>TRBJ1-2|NA|NA|12|TRBV24-1
TGTGCCACCAGTGATGAAGTTGGCGGCTACACCTTC
CATSDEVGGYTF
>TRBJ2-1|NA|NA|18|TRBV5-1
TGCGCCAGCAGCTTGGGGTCTCGGGCGGGGGCAGGGGACAATGAGCAGTTCTTC
CASSLGSRAGAGDNEQFF
>TRBJ2-1|NA|TRBD2|15|TRBV5-4
TGTGCCAGCTTTCCCCAGGCGGGAGGTTTCAATGAGCAGTTCTTC
CASFPQAGGFNEQFF
>TRBJ2-7|few|TRBD2|16|TRBV9
TGTGCCAGCAGCTCCGGGGGGACTAGCGGCTCCTACGAGCAGTACTTC
CASSSGGTSGSYEQYF
>TRBJ2-1|NA|TRBD2|15|TRBV5-1
TGCGCCAGCAGCTTGGGGGCTAGCGGGATCAATGAGCAGTTCTTC
CASSLGASGINEQFF
>TRBJ2-5|NA|NA|14|TRBV7-9
TGTGCCAGCAGCTTATATGGAGTGGGAGAGACCCAGTACTTC
CASSLYGVGETQYF
>TRBJ2-7|once|TRBD1|13|TRBV18
TGTGCCAGCTCGCAGGGACAGTCATACGAGCAGTACTTC
CASSQGQSYEQYF
>TRBJ2-1|NA|TRBD2|15|TRBV11-3
TGTGCCAGCACCCTGCTAGCGGGAGGGTTCAATGAGCAGTTCTTC
CASTLLAGGFNEQFF
>TRBJ2-7|few|TRBD2|17|TRBV24-1
TGTGCCACCAGTGATATCCACCCCCTGCGGGTCGGGAGGGAGCAGTACTTC
CATSDIHPLRVGREQYF
>TRBJ2-7|NA|NA|13|TRBV30
TGTGCCTGGAGGGGGGCCTACTCCTACGAGCAGTACTTC
CAWRGAYSYEQYF
>TRBJ2-5|NA|TRBD2|18|TRBV5-6
TGTGCCAGCAGCTTCGGGACTAGCGGCGAAGTTTGGCAAGAGACCCAGTACTTC
CASSFGTSGEVWQETQYF
>TRBJ2-2|NA|NA|12|TRBV24-1
TGTGCCACCAAGTCGGGAGCCGGGGAGCTGTTTTTT
CATKSGAGELFF
>TRBJ2-5|NA|TRBD1|15|TRBV5-1
TGCGCCAGCAGCTTGTTGACAGGGATCCAAGAGACCCAGTACTTC
CASSLLTGIQETQYF
>TRBJ1-2|few|TRBD1|15|TRBV27
TGTGCCAGCAGTCGATTGACAGGGGCGAACTATGGCTACACCTTC
CASSRLTGANYGYTF
>TRBJ1-5|NA|TRBD1|15|TRBV30
TGTGCCTGGAGTCTGACAGGGAGAGGGGTTCAGCCCCAGCATTTT
CAWSLTGRGVQPQHF
>TRBJ2-1|NA|NA|15|TRBV9
TGTGCCAGCAGCACCGAAGCGGGTTTCGACAATGAGCAGTTCTTC
CASSTEAGFDNEQFF
>TRBJ1-2|few|NA|12|TRBV6-5
TGTGCCAGCAGACACGCTAACTATGGCTACACCTTC
CASRHANYGYTF
>TRBJ2-5|NA|TRBD1|16|TRBV5-4
TGTGCCAGCAGCGATCAAAAGCGGACAGGGAGCGAGACCCAGTACTTC
CASSDQKRTGSETQYF
>TRBJ2-1|few|TRBD2|17|TRBV6-2/TRBV6-3
TGTGCCAGCAGTCCCCCGGGACTAGCGGGGGGGCGAAATGAGCAGTTCTTC
CASSPPGLAGGRNEQFF
>TRBJ2-1|NA|NA|16|TRBV6-1
TGTGCCAGCAGTGGCTATAGGGAGGAAAAGGGCGATGAGCAGTTCTTC
CASSGYREEKGDEQFF
>TRBJ1-6|NA|NA|14|TRBV5-1
TGCGCCAGCAGCCGAGACATTGAGAATTCACCCCTCCACTTT
CASSRDIENSPLHF
>TRBJ2-7|NA|TRBD2|15|TRBV6-5
TGTGCCAGCGGACGGACTAGCGGGGGGGCTTGGGAGCAGTACTTC
CASGRTSGGAWEQYF
>TRBJ1-2|NA|NA|16|TRBV28
TGTGCCAGCAGTTCACCTACCGGGGGAGGGCGGTATGGCTACACCTTC
CASSSPTGGGRYGYTF
>TRBJ1-5|once|NA|13|TRBV7-9
TGTGCCAGCAGCTCAGGGACATCTCAGCCCCAGCATTTT
CASSSGTSQPQHF
>TRBJ2-7|NA|NA|18|TRBV25-1
TGTGCCAGCAGTGAACCCCCGGACACAGGGACGAGGTGCTACGAGCAGTACTTC
CASSEPPDTGTRCYEQYF
>TRBJ2-5|NA|NA|15|TRBV10-3
TGTGCCATCAGCGCCCAGACAGGGACTTGGGAGACCCAGTACTTC
CAISAQTGTWETQYF
>TRBJ1-1|NA|TRBD1|15|TRBV9
TGTGCCAGCAGCGTGGGGGACAGGGGGCTGGCTGAAGCTTTCTTT
CASSVGDRGLAEAFF
>TRBJ2-1|NA|NA|14|TRBV15
TGTGCCGCCGGAGGGCGGAGCTCCTACAATGAGCAGTTCTTC
CAAGGRSSYNEQFF
>TRBJ2-5|NA|TRBD2|15|TRBV12-5
TGTGCTAGTGGTTTGTTCCGGGGGGGGCAAGAGACCCAGTACTTC
CASGLFRGGQETQYF
>TRBJ1-2|NA|NA|11|TRBV25-1
TGTGCCAGCACTGGCAGGGATGGCTACACCTTC
CASTGRDGYTF